Sequencing of this T cell receptor (beta chain) was carried out in a study of blood T cell repertoires in COVID-19 (TCRdb year 2020). A note on the overall study: Samples from collaborators originated in the United States, Italy and Spain and spanned both the acute and convalescent phases of COVID-19. The sample metadata nearly always contained a de-identified subject ID, COVID-19 status, age in years and sex. The samples were drawn from two sources: the first 160 participants of the ongoing ImmuneRACE study, and 1,200 or so subjects contributed by 6 global collaborators. Where HLA class I and class II types were available, the types were taken from metadata supplied by the sample provider, not from assay-based typing. The repertoires were made available in a free public database intended to serve as a resource for research on the immune response to SARS-CoV-2. Deeply sampled blood TCRbeta repertoires from subjects exposed to, actively infected with, or recovered from COVID-19 were included in the dataset. The material from the prospective study consisted of cDNA or gDNA derived from T cells, B-cell-depleted T cells, or PBMCs. General findings and caveats noted by the study authors: The quantity of clinical and demographic metadata differed by source and by participant and was supplied without curation.

TCRbeta CDR3 regions were amplified from genomic DNA by means of the immunoSEQ Assay, a bias-controlled multiplex PCR. From the authors' description of their analysis: Nucleated cell counts per sample were estimated from amplification of reference gene primers within the assay. To quantify the absolute abundance of each unique TCRbeta CDR3 rearrangement, sequence reads were collapsed and filtered. For each sample, productive Simpson clonality was calculated as the square root of Simpson's diversity index across productive rearrangements. TCRdb limited this immuneACCESS table to in-frame rearrangements with V and J called. A share of clones is missing; checked studies link under half to unresolved V genes, and the rest is unexplained. That table gives V, J and clone size, and the DNA gave D and trimming. The sample contains fewer than 60,000 clones, roughly 77% of them found a single time. The top ten clonotypes cover 25% to 35% of the sample.

This clone occurred a few times. Its antigen is currently not known. No much larger clone is present one base from it, and per-base qualities are unavailable. Inclusive of the bounding cysteine and phenylalanine, the CDR3 is 15 residues long. The only DNA kept is the CDR3, 45 bases in frame from the first base. V is trimmed back by 5 bases and J by 4 bases, and the junction contains 7 bases that no gene match accounts for. Reading the germline V gene gives CDR1 LGHNA and CDR2 YNFKEQ. One collaborating source in Seattle enrolled patients while the patients were actively infected and followed the patients over time throughout the course of disease. Whole blood was collected in K2EDTA tubes by collaborating institutions according to the institutions' own protocols. Collaborator samples were shipped for TCRbeta analysis as frozen whole blood, isolated PBMCs, or DNA extracted from either sample type.

Input material: peripheral blood. This clonotype originated in a man aged 55 to 69 with COVID-19, enrolled during active disease. The receptor chain draws on TRBV4-2 and TRBJ1-1; TRBD1 agrees with 10 junctional bases. The DNA sequence follows: TGTGCCAGCAGCGACCAGACAGGGGGCGGCACTGAAGCTTTCTTT. This is translated as CASSDQTGGGTEAFF.